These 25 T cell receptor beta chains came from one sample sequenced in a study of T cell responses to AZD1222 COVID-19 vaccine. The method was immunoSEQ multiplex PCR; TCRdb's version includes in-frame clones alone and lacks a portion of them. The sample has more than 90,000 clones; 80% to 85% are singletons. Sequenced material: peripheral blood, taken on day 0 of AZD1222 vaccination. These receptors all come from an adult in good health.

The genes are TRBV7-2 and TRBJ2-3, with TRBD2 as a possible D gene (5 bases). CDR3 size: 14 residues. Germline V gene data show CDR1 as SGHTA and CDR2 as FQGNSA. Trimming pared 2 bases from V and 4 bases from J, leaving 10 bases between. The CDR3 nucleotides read TGTGCCAGCAGCTTACACGGGGTTCCAGATACGCAGTATTTT. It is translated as CASSLHGVPDTQYF.

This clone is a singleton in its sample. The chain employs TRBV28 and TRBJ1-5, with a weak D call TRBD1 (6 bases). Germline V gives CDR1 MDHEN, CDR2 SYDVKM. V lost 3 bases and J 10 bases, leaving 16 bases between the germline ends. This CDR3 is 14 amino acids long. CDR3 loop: CASSLSRQGRPQHF. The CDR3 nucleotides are TGTGCCAGCAGTTTGTCGAGGCAGGGGCGACCCCAGCATTTT.

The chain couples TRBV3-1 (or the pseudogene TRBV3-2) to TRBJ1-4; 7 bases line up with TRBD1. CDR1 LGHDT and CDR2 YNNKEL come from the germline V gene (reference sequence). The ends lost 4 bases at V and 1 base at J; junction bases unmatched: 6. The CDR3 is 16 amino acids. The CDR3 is CASSPGQGGTNEKLFF. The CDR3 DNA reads TGTGCCAGCAGCCCCGGCCAGGGGGGAACTAATGAAAAACTGTTTTTT.

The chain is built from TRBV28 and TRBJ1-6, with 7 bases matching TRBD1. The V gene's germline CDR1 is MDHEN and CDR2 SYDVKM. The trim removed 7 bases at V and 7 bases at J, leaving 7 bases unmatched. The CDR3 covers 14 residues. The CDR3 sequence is CASTIGDSNSPLHF. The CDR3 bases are TGTGCCAGCACCATAGGGGACAGCAATTCACCCCTCCACTTT.

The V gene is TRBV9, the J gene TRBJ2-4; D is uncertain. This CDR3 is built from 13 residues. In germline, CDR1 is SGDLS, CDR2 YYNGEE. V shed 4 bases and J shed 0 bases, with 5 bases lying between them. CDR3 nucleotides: TGTGCCAGCAGCCCTGTAGCCAAAAACATTCAGTACTTC. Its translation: CASSPVAKNIQYF.

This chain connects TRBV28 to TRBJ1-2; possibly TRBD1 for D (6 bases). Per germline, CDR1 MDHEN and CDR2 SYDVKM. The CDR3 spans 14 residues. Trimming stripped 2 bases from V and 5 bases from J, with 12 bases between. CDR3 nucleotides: TGTGCCAGCAGTTTAATACAGGGTTATTATGGCTACACCTTC. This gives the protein CASSLIQGYYGYTF.

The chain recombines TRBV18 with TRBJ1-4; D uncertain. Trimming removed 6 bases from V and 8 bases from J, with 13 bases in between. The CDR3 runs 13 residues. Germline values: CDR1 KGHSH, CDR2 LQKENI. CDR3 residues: CASSPTGMEKLFF. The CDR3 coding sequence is TGTGCCAGCTCCCCGACCGGAATGGAAAAACTGTTTTTT. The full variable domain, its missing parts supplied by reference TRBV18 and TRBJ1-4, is NAGVMQNPRHLVRRRGQEARLRCSPMKGHSHVYWYRQLPEEGLKFMVYLQKENIIDESGMPKERFSAEFPKEGPSILRIQQVVRGDSAAYFCASSPTGMEKLFFGSGTQLSVL.

CDR3 nucleotides: TGTGCCAGCACTTATAACAGGGGCGGGGCTTTCTTT. It specifies CASTYNRGGAFF. The V call is TRBV28, the J call TRBJ1-1; the match to TRBD1 covers 7 bases. V lost 7 bases and J lost 11; bases outside the gene matches: 10. Germline V gives CDR1 MDHEN, CDR2 SYDVKM. The CDR3 contains 12 residues.

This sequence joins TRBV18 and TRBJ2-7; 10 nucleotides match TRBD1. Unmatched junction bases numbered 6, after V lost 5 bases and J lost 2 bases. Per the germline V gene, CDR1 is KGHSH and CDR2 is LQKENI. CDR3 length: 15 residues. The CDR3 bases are TGTGCCAGCTCATCGGGACAGGGGATCACCTACGAGCAGTACTTC. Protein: CASSSGQGITYEQYF.

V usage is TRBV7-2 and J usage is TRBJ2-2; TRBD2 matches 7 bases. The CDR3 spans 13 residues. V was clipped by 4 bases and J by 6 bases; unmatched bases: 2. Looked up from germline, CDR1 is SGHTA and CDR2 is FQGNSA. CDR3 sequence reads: CASSSGGAGELFF. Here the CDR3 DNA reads TGTGCCAGCAGCTCGGGAGGTGCCGGGGAGCTGTTTTTT.

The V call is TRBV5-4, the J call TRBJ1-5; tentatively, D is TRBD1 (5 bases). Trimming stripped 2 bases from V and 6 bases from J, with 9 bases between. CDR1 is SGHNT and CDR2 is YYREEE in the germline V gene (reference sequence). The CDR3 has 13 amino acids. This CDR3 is CASSFAGSQPQHF. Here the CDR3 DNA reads TGTGCCAGCAGCTTTGCAGGGAGTCAGCCCCAGCATTTT. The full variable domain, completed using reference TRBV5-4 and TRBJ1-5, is ETGVTQSPTHLIKTRGQQVTLRCSSQSGHNTVSWYQQALGQGPQFIFQYYREEENGRGNFPPRFSGLQFPNYSSELNVNALELDDSALYLCASSFAGSQPQHFGDGTRLSIL.

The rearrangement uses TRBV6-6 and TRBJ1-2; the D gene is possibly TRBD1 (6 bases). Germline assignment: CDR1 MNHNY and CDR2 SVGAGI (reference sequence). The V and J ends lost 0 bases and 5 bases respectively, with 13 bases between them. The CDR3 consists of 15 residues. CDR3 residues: CASSYSRQVLYGYTF. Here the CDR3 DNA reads TGTGCCAGCAGTTACTCGAGACAGGTCCTATATGGCTACACCTTC.

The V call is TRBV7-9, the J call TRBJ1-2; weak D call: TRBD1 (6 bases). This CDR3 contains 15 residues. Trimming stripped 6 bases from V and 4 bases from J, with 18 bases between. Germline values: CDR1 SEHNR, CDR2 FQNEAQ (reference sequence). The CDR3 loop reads CASSLGQGIGYGYTF. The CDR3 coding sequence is TGTGCCAGCAGTTTGGGGCAGGGGATTGGCTATGGCTACACCTTC.

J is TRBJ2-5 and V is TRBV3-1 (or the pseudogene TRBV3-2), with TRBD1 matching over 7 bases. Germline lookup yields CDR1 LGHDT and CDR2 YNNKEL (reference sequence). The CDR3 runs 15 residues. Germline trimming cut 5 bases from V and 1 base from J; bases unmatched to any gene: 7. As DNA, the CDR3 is TGTGCCAGCAGCTCAAATACAGGGGCCCAAGAGACCCAGTACTTC. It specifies CASSSNTGAQETQYF.

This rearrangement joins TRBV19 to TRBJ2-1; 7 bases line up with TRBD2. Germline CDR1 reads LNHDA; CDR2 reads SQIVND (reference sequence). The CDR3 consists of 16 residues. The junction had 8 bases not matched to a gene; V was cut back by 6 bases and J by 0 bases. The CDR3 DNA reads TGTGCCAGTAGAACCGGGACTACGAGCTCCTACAATGAGCAGTTCTTC. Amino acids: CASRTGTTSSYNEQFF.

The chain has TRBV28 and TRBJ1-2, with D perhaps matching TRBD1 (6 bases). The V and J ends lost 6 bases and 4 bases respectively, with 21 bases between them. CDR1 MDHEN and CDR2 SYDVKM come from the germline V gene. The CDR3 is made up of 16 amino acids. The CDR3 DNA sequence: TGTGCCAGCAGGTCGCTGACCCGGGACATTTCCTATGGCTACACCTTC. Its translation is CASRSLTRDISYGYTF.

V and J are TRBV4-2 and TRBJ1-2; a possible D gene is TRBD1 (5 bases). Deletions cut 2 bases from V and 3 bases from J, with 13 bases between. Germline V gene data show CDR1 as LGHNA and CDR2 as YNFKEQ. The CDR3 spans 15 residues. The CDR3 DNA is TGTGCCAGCAGCCAATCGGGGGGAGGATACTATGGCTACACCTTC. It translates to CASSQSGGGYYGYTF.

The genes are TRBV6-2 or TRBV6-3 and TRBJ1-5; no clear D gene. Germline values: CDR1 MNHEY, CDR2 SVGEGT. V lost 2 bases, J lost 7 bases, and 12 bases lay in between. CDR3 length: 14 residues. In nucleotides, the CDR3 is TGTGCCAGCAGTTACGGCGGACTACAACAGCCCCAGCATTTT. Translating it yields CASSYGGLQQPQHF.

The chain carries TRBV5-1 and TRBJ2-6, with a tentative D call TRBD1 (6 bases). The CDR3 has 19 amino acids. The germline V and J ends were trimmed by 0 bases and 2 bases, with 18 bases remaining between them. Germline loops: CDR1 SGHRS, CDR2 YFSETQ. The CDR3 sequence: CASSLGVFRTVPGANVLTF. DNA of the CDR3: TGCGCCAGCAGCTTGGGGGTTTTCCGGACAGTGCCTGGGGCCAACGTCCTGACTTTC.

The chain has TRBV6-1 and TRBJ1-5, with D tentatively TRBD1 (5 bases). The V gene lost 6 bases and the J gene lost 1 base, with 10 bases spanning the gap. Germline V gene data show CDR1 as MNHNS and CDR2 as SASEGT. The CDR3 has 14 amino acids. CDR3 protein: CASRRDRSNQPQHF. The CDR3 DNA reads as TGTGCCAGCAGGAGGGACCGGAGCAATCAGCCCCAGCATTTT.

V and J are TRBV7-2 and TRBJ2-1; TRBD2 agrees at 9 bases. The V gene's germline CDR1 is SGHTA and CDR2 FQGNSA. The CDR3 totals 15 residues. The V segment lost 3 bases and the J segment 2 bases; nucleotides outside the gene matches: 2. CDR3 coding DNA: TGTGCCAGCAGCTTTGGCGGGAGGGCCTACAATGAGCAGTTCTTC. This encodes CASSFGGRAYNEQFF.

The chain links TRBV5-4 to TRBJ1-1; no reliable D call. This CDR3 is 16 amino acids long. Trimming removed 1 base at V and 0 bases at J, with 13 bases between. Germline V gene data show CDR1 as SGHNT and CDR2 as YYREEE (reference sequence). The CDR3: CASSLMPLTMNTEAFF. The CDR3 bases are TGTGCCAGCAGCTTGATGCCGCTTACCATGAACACTGAAGCTTTCTTT. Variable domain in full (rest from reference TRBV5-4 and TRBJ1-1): ETGVTQSPTHLIKTRGQQVTLRCSSQSGHNTVSWYQQALGQGPQFIFQYYREEENGRGNFPPRFSGLQFPNYSSELNVNALELDDSALYLCASSLMPLTMNTEAFFGQGTRLTVV.

The CDR3 DNA sequence: TGTGCCAGCAGTTGGTTCGGAGGACAGGGATACGAGCAGTACTTC. Translating gives CASSWFGGQGYEQYF. The chain recombines TRBV27 with TRBJ2-7, with 8 bases matching TRBD1. Germline assignment: CDR1 MNHEY and CDR2 SMNVEV (reference sequence). Trimming at V came to 4 bases and at J to 4 bases, leaving 9 bases not matched to a gene. This CDR3 is built from 15 residues.

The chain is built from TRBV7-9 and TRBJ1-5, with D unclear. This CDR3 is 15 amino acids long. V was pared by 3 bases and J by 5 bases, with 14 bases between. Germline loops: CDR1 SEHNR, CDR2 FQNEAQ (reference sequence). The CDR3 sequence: CASSLQDPRDQPQHF. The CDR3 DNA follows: TGTGCCAGCAGCTTGCAGGACCCCAGAGATCAGCCCCAGCATTTT.

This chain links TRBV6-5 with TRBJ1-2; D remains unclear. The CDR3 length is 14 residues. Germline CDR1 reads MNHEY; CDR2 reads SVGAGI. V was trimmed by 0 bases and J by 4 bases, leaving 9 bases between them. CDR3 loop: CASSYSYAGYGYTF. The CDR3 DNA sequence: TGTGCCAGCAGTTACTCGTATGCCGGCTATGGCTACACCTTC.